These 3 T cell receptor beta chains were sequenced from one sample in a study of blood T cell repertoires in COVID-19. The protocol was immunoSEQ multiplex PCR, while the TCRdb copy is restricted to in-frame clones and leaves out a portion. The sample carries about 210,000 clones, 84% recorded once. The sequenced sample consisted of peripheral blood. The receptors shown here come from a woman over 75 with COVID-19, enrolled during active disease.

The CDR3 DNA reads as TGTGCCAGCAGCTTACCCACCGGGACAGCAGAAAAAGAGACCCAGTACTTC. This sequence encodes CASSLPTGTAEKETQYF. This chain links TRBV28 with TRBJ2-5; 7 bases match TRBD1. Looked up from germline, CDR1 is MDHEN and CDR2 is SYDVKM. This CDR3 is 17 amino acids long. V lost 6 bases, J lost 3 bases, and 16 bases stayed unmatched.

This rearrangement joins TRBV6-2 or TRBV6-3 to TRBJ2-3, with 9 bases identical to TRBD2. CDR3 length: 15 amino acids. Unmatched junction bases numbered 4, after V lost 6 bases and J lost 0 bases. Germline V gene sequence: CDR1 MNHEY, CDR2 SVGEGT. CDR3 DNA: TGTGCCAGCAGCAGACTAGCGGATAGCACAGATACGCAGTATTTT. Encoded protein: CASSRLADSTDTQYF.

The chain recombines TRBV7-9 with TRBJ2-2; possible D gene TRBD2, 5 bases. This CDR3 has 18 residues. From germline, CDR1 is SEHNR and CDR2 FQNEAQ (reference sequence). V lost 2 bases and J 3 bases, leaving 19 bases between the germline ends. The CDR3 DNA follows: TGTGCCAGCAGCTTAAGTTCATGGGCAGGAGGATACACCGGGGAGCTGTTTTTT. Amino acid sequence: CASSLSSWAGGYTGELFF. The entire variable domain, with the rest obtained from reference TRBV7-9 and TRBJ2-2, is as follows: DTGVSQNPRHKITKRGQNVTFRCDPISEHNRLYWYRQTLGQGPEFLTYFQNEAQLEKSRLLSDRFSAERPKGSFSTLEIQRTEQGDSAMYLCASSLSSWAGGYTGELFFGEGSRLTVL.